Listed below are T cell receptor beta chains from one sample, sequenced in a study of human T cells and chemical hapten exposure. TCRdb redid the calling of the RACE reads with MiXCR, one entry per CDR3 protein. Altogether about 48,000 distinct CDR3 sequences are present, approximately 9.9% being singletons, with the ten largest covering roughly 17%. The sample consisted of whole blood, taken in connection with sensitization to the hapten diphenylcyclopropenone (DPC). The source is a woman aged 40 to 50 with alopecia areata. Some clones in this sample may be carry-over from other donors' samples. CDR3s include the opening cysteine and the closing phenylalanine or tryptophan. Each record gives: J gene, D gene, V gene, clone size, CDR3 DNA, CDR3 protein. A D gene is named only where the DNA matches it firmly. Size is omitted from some rows. Given values are once, few, many or a class for expanded clones.

>TRBJ2-1|TRBD2|TRBV6-2/TRBV6-3|many
TGTGCCAGCAGTTACCCCGGACTAGCGGGACCCCTTGAGCAGTTCTTC
CASSYPGLAGPLEQFF
>TRBJ2-2|-|TRBV14|few
TGTGCCAGCAGCCATTCCTCGGGGGCCGGGGAGCTGTTTTTT
CASSHSSGAGELFF
>TRBJ1-6|-|TRBV6-1|-
TGTGCCAGCACTGCCCCCGGTCAGAATAATTCACCCCTCCACTTT
CASTAPGQNNSPLHF
>TRBJ2-5|-|TRBV11-1|many
TGTGCCAGCAGCTACGGGACAACCAGACCAGAGACCCAGTACTTC
CASSYGTTRPETQYF
>TRBJ1-4|TRBD1|TRBV12-3/TRBV12-4|few
TGTGCCAGCAGTCCCGGGACAGGACCCCGCACTAATGAAAAACTGTTTTTT
CASSPGTGPRTNEKLFF
>TRBJ1-2|-|TRBV6-1|few
TGTGCCAGCAGTGAACAGATCCCGGCAGGGGATAACTATGGCTACACCTTC
CASSEQIPAGDNYGYTF
>TRBJ2-2|-|TRBV4-1|few
TGCGCCAGCAGCGGGGCATTAGGAGGCGGGGAGCTGTTTTTT
CASSGALGGGELFF
>TRBJ2-7|-|TRBV12-3/TRBV12-4|many
TGTGCCAGCAGCTTGGCCGGCCTCCGACTCGAGCAGTACTTC
CASSLAGLRLEQYF
>TRBJ2-5|-|TRBV28|few
TGTGCCATTGAGGGGACGAATCGAGAGACCCAGTACTTC
CAIEGTNRETQYF
>TRBJ2-5|TRBD2|TRBV3-1|many
TGTGCCAGCAGCCACGGGGGGGCCGGGGAGACCCAGTACTTC
CASSHGGAGETQYF
>TRBJ2-2|-|TRBV6-2/TRBV6-3|many
TGTGCCAGCAGTCAGGGGGGTCAGCGTCACACCGGGGAGCTGTTTTTT
CASSQGGQRHTGELFF
>TRBJ2-5|TRBD1|TRBV7-6|many
TGTGCCAGCAGCGGGTCGAGACAGGGCCAAGAGACCCAGTACTTC
CASSGSRQGQETQYF
>TRBJ2-7|-|TRBV18|many
TGTGCCAGCTCACCCCAACCGGGACTCGGCTACGAGCAGTACTTC
CASSPQPGLGYEQYF
>TRBJ1-6|TRBD1|TRBV6-1|-
TGTGCCAGCAGTGGGGGACAGGGGATAAAACCCCTCCACTTT
CASSGGQGIKPLHF
>TRBJ2-2|-|TRBV18|-
TGTGCCAGCTCACCAACTAGTCAGGCCGGGGAGCTGTTTTTT
CASSPTSQAGELFF
>TRBJ1-2|-|TRBV12-3/TRBV12-4|many
TGTGCCAGCAGTTTTTCACAGAACTATGGCTACACCTTC
CASSFSQNYGYTF
>TRBJ2-3|-|TRBV19|-
TGTGCCAGTAGTATCGGTCAGGGGTGGTGGGCAGATACGCAGTATTTT
CASSIGQGWWADTQYF
>TRBJ2-7|-|TRBV20-1|few
TGCAGTGCTAGGTTGGGACGGGACCTATACTCCTACGAGCAGTACTTC
CSARLGRDLYSYEQYF
>TRBJ1-5|-|TRBV7-9|many
TGTGCCAGCAGCCTGACCGGGACTAGCGGTCAGCCCCAGCATTTT
CASSLTGTSGQPQHF
>TRBJ2-7|TRBD2|TRBV20-1|-
TGCAGTGCAACCACTAGCGGAGTCTACGAGCAGTACTTC
CSATTSGVYEQYF
>TRBJ2-7|-|TRBV4-3|large
TGCGCCAGCAGCCAAGTTGGGGACGGCTCCTACGAGCAGTACTTC
CASSQVGDGSYEQYF
>TRBJ2-7|-|TRBV7-9|few
TGTGCCAGCAGCCGCGCCGGGACGAACGAGCAGTACTTC
CASSRAGTNEQYF
>TRBJ2-5|-|TRBV7-6|many
TGTGCCAGCAGCTTAGGTGGGGGCCCGGAGACCCAGTACTTC
CASSLGGGPETQYF
>TRBJ1-2|-|TRBV24-1|few
TGTGCCACCAGTTACCCCCTGGGGCAGGTCGGTCGTTATGGCTACACCTTC
CATSYPLGQVGRYGYTF
>TRBJ2-7|TRBD1|TRBV7-9|medium-sized
TGTGCCAGCAGCTTAGCACGGACAGGATCTCCCTACGAGCAGTACTTC
CASSLARTGSPYEQYF
>TRBJ1-4|-|TRBV4-3|-
TGCGCCAGCAGCCAGCAGGGGATTGGGAAACTGTTTTTT
CASSQQGIGKLFF
>TRBJ2-5|TRBD2|TRBV6-5|-
TGTGCCAGCAGGCCGACGACTAGCGGCCAAGAGACCCAGTACTTC
CASRPTTSGQETQYF
>TRBJ1-1|-|TRBV3-1|many
TGTGCCAGCAGCCAAGAGCGGGTATGGGTGAACACTGAAGCTTTCTTT
CASSQERVWVNTEAFF
>TRBJ2-3|-|TRBV12-3/TRBV12-4|few
TGTGCCAGCAGTCGGGACGGAGCCAGCACAGATACGCAGTATTTT
CASSRDGASTDTQYF
>TRBJ2-2|-|TRBV6-4|many
TGTGCCAGCAGTGTTCAGTCGAACACCGGGGAGCTGTTTTTT
CASSVQSNTGELFF
>TRBJ1-5|-|TRBV5-4|-
TGTGCCAGCAGCTCTTGGGGACAGCCCCAGCATTTT
CASSSWGQPQHF
>TRBJ1-2|TRBD1|TRBV11-2|few
TGTGCCAGCAGCCAGGGGGGTAACGGCTACACCTTC
CASSQGGNGYTF
>TRBJ2-1|-|TRBV4-1|few
TGCGCCAGCAGCCAAGAAACGCGGAACAGTGGGAATGAGCAGTTCTTC
CASSQETRNSGNEQFF
>TRBJ2-2|-|TRBV9|many
TGTGCCAGCAGCGTTTCTAGCGCCGGGGAGCTGTTTTTT
CASSVSSAGELFF
>TRBJ2-2|-|TRBV6-6|-
TGTGCCAGCAGTTCCAGGATTAACACCGGGGAGCTGTTTTTT
CASSSRINTGELFF
>TRBJ1-1|TRBD1|TRBV5-5|few
TGTGCCAGCAGCCCAGGACAGGGGGTGAACACTGAAGCTTTCTTT
CASSPGQGVNTEAFF
>TRBJ1-5|-|TRBV30|-
TGTGCCTGGGGTGGGTCACTAAGCAATCAGCCCCAGCATTTT
CAWGGSLSNQPQHF
>TRBJ1-1|-|TRBV2|few
TGTGCCAGCAATCGGGACTACACTGAAGCTTTCTTT
CASNRDYTEAFF
>TRBJ2-7|-|TRBV29-1|-
TGCAGCGTTGAAGTACACCTCTACGAGCAGTACTTC
CSVEVHLYEQYF
>TRBJ2-7|-|TRBV5-1|few
TGCGCCAGCAGCCACGGTGGAGAGGGAATACACGAGCAGTACTTC
CASSHGGEGIHEQYF
>TRBJ1-2|-|TRBV30|-
TGTGCCTGGAGTGTTAACGGCGCCGACACCTTC
CAWSVNGADTF
>TRBJ1-6|-|TRBV18|many
TGTGCCAGCTCACGAGACAGTGAAAATTCACCCCTCCACTTT
CASSRDSENSPLHF
>TRBJ2-7|-|TRBV29-1|many
TGCAGCGCCGGGAGGGACAGCTCCTACGAGCAGTACTTC
CSAGRDSSYEQYF
>TRBJ1-5|-|TRBV6-2/TRBV6-3|few
TGTGCCAGCACCCCCCCGGGGGACCCCAATCAGCCCCAGCATTTT
CASTPPGDPNQPQHF
>TRBJ1-2|-|TRBV18|few
TGTGCCAGCTCACCACCGGGGTCTCCAAATGGCTACACCTTC
CASSPPGSPNGYTF
>TRBJ1-1|-|TRBV29-1|few
TGCAGCGTTGAAGATGCGGGCCGGGCTTTCTTT
CSVEDAGRAFF
>TRBJ2-3|-|TRBV7-2|few
TGTGCCAGCAGCCACGGGGCAGGGCGGCCGAATACGCAGTATTTT
CASSHGAGRPNTQYF
>TRBJ2-7|TRBD2|TRBV10-2|-
TGCGCCAGCAGTGAGGCAGGCGGGAGACACGAGCAGTACTTC
CASSEAGGRHEQYF
>TRBJ1-1|-|TRBV6-1|once
TGTGCCAGCAGTACGACAGGACGCACTGAAGCTTTCTTT
CASSTTGRTEAFF
>TRBJ2-7|TRBD2|TRBV29-1|few
TGCAGCGTTGGAAATCGGGAGGGCGCTTCCTCCTACGAGCAGTACTTC
CSVGNREGASSYEQYF
>TRBJ1-1|-|TRBV4-3|-
TGCGCCAGCAGCCAAGATATCAGACCCACTGAAGCTTTCTTT
CASSQDIRPTEAFF
>TRBJ1-3|-|TRBV28|-
TGTGCCAGCAGCTCTCGGGCCGGAAACACCATATATTTT
CASSSRAGNTIYF
>TRBJ1-3|-|TRBV7-7|few
TGTGCCAGCGCCTACTCATGGGGAAACACCATATATTTT
CASAYSWGNTIYF
>TRBJ1-1|-|TRBV28|-
TGTGCCAGTAACAGGTCCCCGAACACTGAAGCTTTCTTT
CASNRSPNTEAFF
>TRBJ1-2|TRBD1|TRBV6-6|few
TGTGCCAGCAGTATGACAGGGTCGGACTATGGCTACACCTTC
CASSMTGSDYGYTF
>TRBJ1-2|-|TRBV7-3|many
TGTGCCAGCAGCTTAGTAGCTAACTATGGCTACACCTTC
CASSLVANYGYTF
>TRBJ1-6|TRBD1|TRBV19|many
TGTGCCAGTAGATCCGGGACAGGACCCTCACCCCTCCACTTT
CASRSGTGPSPLHF
>TRBJ1-6|-|TRBV6-2/TRBV6-3|-
TGTGCCAGCAAAAGTCCGAGATCACCCCTCCACTTT
CASKSPRSPLHF